Given below is one TCR beta chain in context. Which antigen it targets is not known. It has no much larger one-base neighbor in the sample; base qualities were not kept. This record belongs to a study of preoperative IRX-2 immunotherapy in early breast cancer (dated by TCRdb to between 2019 and 2020). Library preparation employed the immunoSEQ multiplex PCR assay. Drawn from immuneACCESS, this table holds only the in-frame rearrangements with V and J called that TCRdb kept. Clones are partly lost; checked studies trace under half to an unresolved V gene and leave the rest unexplained. The sample table contains around 28,000 clones; only one count was recorded for 90% of them. The ten largest clones capture 9.8% of the sample. The sample's treatment or condition label, in plain terms: preoperative locoregional IRX-2 cytokine immunotherapy. The samples were obtained from a phase Ib study in which preoperative, locoregional IRX-2 cytokine immunotherapy intended to prime immune responses was tested. Patients with early-stage breast cancer who were given IRX-2 before surgery served as donors.

The CDR3 holds 14 amino acids from the cysteine to the phenylalanine. The retained sequence is limited to the CDR3, 42 bases, with the frame set at the first base. Looking up the germline V gene yields CDR1 WSHSY and CDR2 SAAADI. At the junction V is shortened by 8 bases and J by 7 bases; bases outside the gene matches: 8. The sequence was collected from a human donor with breast cancer. This specimen was acquired from a patient treated with IRX-2 immunotherapy. This chain is built from TRBV10-2 and TRBJ2-2; a stretch of 9 junction bases matches TRBD2. The DNA reads as follows: TGCGCCAGCCCGGGCGGGGGGGCGGGCGGGGAGCTGTTTTTT. Translated, this gives CASPGGGAGGELFF.